A single sample is the source of the 18 T cell receptor beta chains below, sequenced in a study of T cells in Graves' hyperthyroidism and ophthalmopathy. RNA transcripts yielded amplified TCR beta CDR3 regions. An initial round of RT-PCR targeting the TCR CDR3 relied on the HTBI primer set. TCRdb reanalysed the multiplex PCR reads using MiXCR and keeps one entry per CDR3 protein. The table includes approximately 380,000 distinct CDR3 sequences, 15% to 20% detected once. Sequencing was performed on blood. The receptors stem from a young man with Graves' ophthalmopathy.

The chain has TRBV19 and TRBJ2-5, with D perhaps matching TRBD1 or TRBD2 (6 bases each). CDR3 length: 15 residues. The germline V gene has CDR1 LNHDA and CDR2 SQIVND (reference sequence). V dropped 9 bases and J dropped 0 bases, with 17 bases sitting between them. CDR3 DNA sequence: TGTGCCAGCGCTGAGGGGGGACGATACCAAGAGACCCAGTACTTC. This codes for CASAEGGRYQETQYF.

This clonotype was seen ten or more times. The V call is TRBV7-9, the J call TRBJ1-1; possible D gene TRBD1, 6 bases. This CDR3 region has 14 residues. CDR1 is SEHNR, CDR2 FQNEAQ, per germline (reference sequence). Trimming stripped 0 bases from V and 2 bases from J, with 7 bases between. The CDR3 bases are TGTGCCAGCAGCTTAGCGGGACACAACACTGAAGCTTTCTTT. Encoded protein: CASSLAGHNTEAFF.

This clonotype was observed a handful of times. This sequence joins TRBV12-3 or TRBV12-4 and TRBJ1-4, with no clear D. The V gene lost 6 bases and the J gene lost 11 bases, with 19 bases spanning the gap. This CDR3 contains 14 residues. CDR3 coding DNA: TGTGCCAGCAGGTTAACAGCCGGGGTTGAGAAACTGTTTTTT. Protein: CASRLTAGVEKLFF.

This clonotype has more than one count but fewer than ten. The chain has TRBV7-2 and TRBJ1-6; 7 bases fit TRBD1. Germline CDR1 reads SGHTA; CDR2 reads FQGNSA. After removal of 3 bases from V and 8 bases from J, the junction contained 10 bases not matched to a gene. This CDR3 is built from 16 residues. Written as DNA, the CDR3 is TGTGCCAGCAGCTTGGACCAGGGGGGCGAATATTCACCCCTCCACTTT. Translating it yields CASSLDQGGEYSPLHF.

The V gene is TRBV28, the J gene TRBJ2-4, with a weak D call TRBD1 (6 bases). The V and J ends lost 2 bases and 3 bases respectively, with 17 bases between them. The CDR3 is made up of 17 amino acids. Germline CDR1 and CDR2: MDHEN and SYDVKM. For the CDR3, the DNA is TGTGCCAGCAGTTTACGGGACACTCTTCGGGGCAAAAACATTCAGTACTTC. Translation gives CASSLRDTLRGKNIQYF.

This clonotype was seen a few times. The V call is TRBV28, the J call TRBJ2-2, with 7 positions matching TRBD1. Trimming cost V 7 bases and J 1 base; bases outside gene matches: 6. Germline V gene lookup returns CDR1 MDHEN and CDR2 SYDVKM. The CDR3 spans 15 residues. The CDR3 region has the DNA TGTGCCAGCATACGACAGGGCCTGAACACCGGGGAGCTGTTTTTT. Translation: CASIRQGLNTGELFF.

The genes are TRBV6-5 and TRBJ2-5, with D unclear. Germline V gene data show CDR1 as MNHEY and CDR2 as SVGAGI. The CDR3 spans 13 residues. Trimming left V 0 bases short and J 4 bases short, with 6 bases between. The CDR3 is CASSYSNGETQYF. Written as DNA, the CDR3 is TGTGCCAGCAGTTACTCAAACGGAGAGACCCAGTACTTC.

This clonotype occurred a few times. A clone one base away is much larger, so this may be a read error. This chain uses TRBV14 with TRBJ2-7; TRBD1 matches at 7 bases. V lost 4 bases to trimming and J lost 6 bases; unmatched junction nucleotides: 3. CDR3 length: 12 residues. Germline CDR1 reads SGHDN; CDR2 reads FVKESK. The CDR3, as DNA: TGTGCCAGCAGCCCGACAGGGTTCGAGCAGTACTTC. Encoded protein: CASSPTGFEQYF.

This clonotype was seen ten or more times. V is TRBV14 and J is TRBJ1-2; no reliable D call. The CDR3 is 13 amino acids. Between the trimmed V and J ends, which lost 3 bases and 7 bases, there was a span of 12 bases. The germline gives CDR1 SGHDN, CDR2 FVKESK. CDR3 nucleotides: TGTGCCAGCAGCCACAGGCAAGACGGTGGCTACACCTTC. Protein sequence: CASSHRQDGGYTF.

This clonotype showed up many times. This chain connects TRBV3-1 to TRBJ1-5; TRBD1 might be the D (5 bases). V lost 3 bases and J 2 bases, leaving 8 bases between the germline ends. CDR3 size: 14 residues. The germline V gene has CDR1 LGHDT and CDR2 YNNKEL (reference sequence). The CDR3 spells CASSHRGGNQPQHF. The CDR3 DNA reads as TGTGCCAGCAGCCATCGAGGGGGCAATCAGCCCCAGCATTTT. Variable domain in full (rest from reference TRBV3-1 and TRBJ1-5): DTAVSQTPKYLVTQMGNDKSIKCEQNLGHDTMYWYKQDSKKFLKIMFSYNNKELIINETVPNRFSPKSPDKAHLNLHINSLELGDSAVYFCASSHRGGNQPQHFGDGTRLSIL.

In this sample, this clonotype turned up a few times. V and J are TRBV5-1 and TRBJ2-2; D uncertain. Per germline, CDR1 SGHRS and CDR2 YFSETQ. CDR3 size: 14 residues. Between the trimmed V and J ends, which lost 6 bases and 0 bases, there was a span of 9 bases. The CDR3: CASTPEANTGELFF. CDR3 in DNA: TGCGCCAGCACGCCAGAAGCGAACACCGGGGAGCTGTTTTTT.

This clonotype has a count of ten or more. The chain joins TRBV29-1 to TRBJ2-3; 9 bases match TRBD1. This CDR3 spans 14 amino acids. In germline, CDR1 is SQVTM, CDR2 ANQGSEA. The V segment lost 3 bases and the J segment 2 bases; nucleotides outside the gene matches: 3. Here the CDR3 reads CSVEDRGLTDTQYF. The CDR3 DNA follows: TGCAGCGTTGAGGACAGGGGCCTCACAGATACGCAGTATTTT.

The rearrangement uses TRBV5-1 and TRBJ2-5, with D tentatively TRBD1 or TRBD2 (6 bases each). V lost 3 bases and J lost 3, with 12 bases in between. This CDR3 is built from 14 residues. Germline assignment: CDR1 SGHRS and CDR2 YFSETQ. CDR3 sequence (DNA): TGCGCCAGCAGCTGGAGGGGGGAGAAAGAGACCCAGTACTTC. Its translation is CASSWRGEKETQYF.

This clonotype was seen many times. This chain joins TRBV6-6 and TRBJ1-1; no clear D. Germline V gene lookup returns CDR1 MNHNY and CDR2 SVGAGI (reference sequence). The CDR3 length is 15 residues. The V end lost 0 bases, the J end lost 4 bases, and 12 bases lay between the germline ends. CDR3 sequence reads: CASSYSAVMTTEAFF. The CDR3 DNA follows: TGTGCCAGCAGTTACTCAGCCGTTATGACCACTGAAGCTTTCTTT.

This clonotype was observed at least ten times. The V and J genes are TRBV29-1 and TRBJ2-7; 7 bases map to TRBD1. Per germline, CDR1 SQVTM and CDR2 ANQGSEA. The J segment lost 4 bases and the V segment lost 3 bases, leaving 12 bases of the junction unmatched. This CDR3 is built from 15 residues. The CDR3 loop reads CSVEGSGQRSYEQYF. CDR3 sequence (DNA): TGCAGCGTTGAGGGATCGGGACAGCGTTCTTACGAGCAGTACTTC.

This clonotype was seen at least ten times. This chain joins TRBV13 and TRBJ2-3; D ambiguous. Per germline, CDR1 PRHDT and CDR2 FYEKMQ (reference sequence). This CDR3 region has 16 residues. V was cut by 1 base and J by 2 bases, with 13 bases left in between. The DNA of the CDR3 is TGTGCCAGCAGCTTAGAATGGGGTGGGCACACAGATACGCAGTATTTT. As protein: CASSLEWGGHTDTQYF.

This chain links TRBV7-6 with TRBJ2-1, with D maybe TRBD2 (5 bases). Germline values: CDR1 SGHVS, CDR2 FNYEAQ. The V end was cut by 3 bases, the J end by 8 bases, with 11 bases between. This CDR3 region has 13 residues. The CDR3 here is CASSFWGSDEQFF. The CDR3 DNA follows: TGTGCCAGCAGCTTCTGGGGTAGCGATGAGCAGTTCTTC.

This clonotype was seen a few times. The chain couples TRBV6-5 to TRBJ1-2; 7 nucleotides align to TRBD1. The CDR3 length is 18 residues. J was trimmed by 2 bases and V by 0 bases; bases with no gene match: 12. From germline, CDR1 is MNHEY and CDR2 SVGAGI. Written as DNA, the CDR3 is TGTGCCAGCAGTTACTCCACGGACAGGTCTGACATCAACTATGGCTACACCTTC. Amino acid sequence: CASSYSTDRSDINYGYTF.